Shown below are 32 T cell receptor beta chains from a single sample sequenced in a study of a mutant IDH1 vaccine in newly diagnosed glioma (dated by TCRdb to 2020 to 2023). What these receptors recognize is not known. The library was prepared using the immunoSEQ multiplex PCR assay. TCRdb took this table from immuneACCESS and kept in-frame rearrangements with V and J called. Such tables lack part of the clones; where checked against another copy, unresolved V genes explain under half of the gap, and the rest is unexplained. This sample gives about 32,000 clones in total; roughly 80% of them show up just once. The ten most abundant clones make up 11% of the sample. The sample's time point label is to be understood as: week 35, safety follow-up. Every vaccine dose consisted of 300 ug of a 20-mer mutant IDH1 peptide in Montanide, administered subcutaneously together with topical imiquimod. Specimen: PBMCs, collected from a glioma patient whose treatment included an IDH1 peptide vaccine. All receptors come from a woman aged 40-49 years with glioma.

The J gene is TRBJ2-1, the V gene TRBV9; 9 bases agree with TRBD2. V was pared by 4 bases and J by 8 bases, with 10 bases of the junction left unmatched. CDR3 length: 15 residues. The germline V gene has CDR1 SGDLS and CDR2 YYNGEE. CDR3: CASSLAGTSRDEQFF. The CDR3 DNA follows: TGTGCCAGCAGCTTAGCCGGGACTAGCAGGGATGAGCAGTTCTTC.

The V gene is TRBV6-1, the J gene TRBJ2-1; 13 bases match TRBD2. Germline V gene data show CDR1 as MNHNS and CDR2 as SASEGT. The length of the CDR3 is 15 residues. Trimming at V came to 4 bases and at J to 4 bases, leaving 1 base not matched to a gene. As DNA, the CDR3 is TGTGCCAGCAGTGTGACTAGCGGGGGGTACAATGAGCAGTTCTTC. It encodes CASSVTSGGYNEQFF.

The chain is built from TRBV5-6 and TRBJ1-2; 7 nucleotides align to TRBD1. The CDR3 spans 15 residues. The ends lost 0 bases at V and 6 bases at J; junction bases unmatched: 8. Per the germline V gene, CDR1 is SGHDT and CDR2 is YYEEEE. The CDR3 nucleotides are TGTGCCAGCAGCTTGGGAGGGGACAGATATGATGGCTACACCTTC. Its translation is CASSLGGDRYDGYTF.

The V gene is TRBV29-1, the J gene TRBJ1-3, with D perhaps TRBD1 (5 bases). Germline loops: CDR1 SQVTM, CDR2 ANQGSEA. This CDR3 spans 13 amino acids. V lost 4 bases to trimming and J lost 0 bases, with 7 bases between them. CDR3 bases: TGCAGCGTTGGGGGGAACTCTGGAAACACCATATATTTT. Amino acids: CSVGGNSGNTIYF.

The V gene is TRBV18, the J gene TRBJ1-6, with 8 bases identical to TRBD1. The trim removed 2 bases at V and 8 bases at J, leaving 11 bases unmatched. Germline V gives CDR1 KGHSH, CDR2 LQKENI. This CDR3 has 17 residues. The CDR3 sequence: CASSPTDRARTYSPLHF. CDR3 sequence (DNA): TGTGCCAGCTCACCAACGGACAGGGCAAGGACATATTCACCCCTCCACTTT.

This chain joins TRBV6-5 and TRBJ1-4; 9 bases fit TRBD1. The CDR3 loop spans 16 amino acids. Germline lookup yields CDR1 MNHEY and CDR2 SVGAGI. Trimming at V came to 2 bases and at J to 0 bases, leaving 1 base not matched to a gene. CDR3 amino acids: CASSYHRGPTNEKLFF. The CDR3 DNA reads as TGTGCCAGCAGTTACCACAGGGGGCCAACTAATGAAAAACTGTTTTTT.

The DNA of the CDR3 is TGCAGCGTTGGGTTTCTCAATGAGCAGTTCTTC. It yields the protein CSVGFLNEQFF. The genes are TRBV29-1 and TRBJ2-1; D remains unclear. The V end was cut by 4 bases, the J end by 6 bases, with 7 bases between. Germline lookup yields CDR1 SQVTM and CDR2 ANQGSEA. The CDR3 is 11 residues long.

This rearrangement joins TRBV5-1 to TRBJ2-7; D gene ambiguous. The CDR3 sequence is 13 residues long. V dropped 7 bases and J dropped 4 bases, with 15 bases sitting between them. CDR1 and CDR2 (germline): SGHRS, YFSETQ. This CDR3 is CASSLGGLYEQYF. CDR3 DNA: TGCGCCAGCTCCCTCGGCGGTTTATACGAGCAGTACTTC.

The rearrangement uses TRBV29-1 and TRBJ2-5; 11 nucleotides align to TRBD2. Per the germline V gene, CDR1 is SQVTM and CDR2 is ANQGSEA. The junction had 4 bases not matched to a gene; V was cut back by 5 bases and J by 5 bases. This CDR3 has 13 residues. The CDR3 DNA is TGCAGCGTTAGTAGCGGGGGGGCCGAGACCCAGTACTTC. Amino acid sequence: CSVSSGGAETQYF.

The chain uses TRBV10-3 and TRBJ2-3; tentatively, D is TRBD1 (6 bases). Germline V gene lookup returns CDR1 ENHRY and CDR2 SYGVKD. Trimming pared 11 bases from V and 2 bases from J, leaving 17 bases between. The CDR3 consists of 14 residues. The CDR3 region has the DNA TGTGCCTCCCAGGACAGCCCTACCACAGATACGCAGTATTTT. Residues: CASQDSPTTDTQYF.

This clone was found once. The V and J genes are TRBV9 and TRBJ1-3; possibly TRBD1 for D (6 bases). The CDR3 runs 18 residues. The germline gives CDR1 SGDLS, CDR2 YYNGEE. V lost 0 bases, J lost 0 bases, and 16 bases lay in between. Here the CDR3 DNA reads TGTGCCAGCAGCGTAGCCGGGTTAGGGGGTCTCTCTGGAAACACCATATATTTT. It encodes CASSVAGLGGLSGNTIYF.

V gene TRBV5-6 combines with J gene TRBJ2-3; tentatively, D is TRBD2 (5 bases). CDR3 length equals 13 residues. V was clipped by 2 bases and J by 3 bases, with 7 bases between them. The germline V gene has CDR1 SGHDT and CDR2 YYEEEE. CDR3 in amino acids: CASSLRGTDTQYF. In DNA, the CDR3 is TGTGCCAGCAGCTTAAGAGGGACAGATACGCAGTATTTT.

This chain links TRBV6-6 with TRBJ1-2, with unresolved D. Germline CDR1 reads MNHNY; CDR2 reads SVGAGI (reference sequence). The CDR3 length is 10 residues. The V and J ends lost 8 bases and 8 bases respectively, with 9 bases between them. The CDR3 loop reads CASFARGYTF. DNA for the CDR3: TGTGCCAGCTTCGCGAGAGGCTACACCTTC.

The gene calls are TRBV15 and TRBJ2-3; 9 bases map to TRBD1. CDR3 length: 15 amino acids. Looked up from germline, CDR1 is LNHNV and CDR2 is YYDKDF (reference sequence). The V segment lost 6 bases and the J segment 3 bases; nucleotides outside the gene matches: 7. CDR3 sequence: CATSQQGAGTDTQYF. Here the CDR3 DNA reads TGTGCCACCAGTCAACAGGGGGCGGGAACAGATACGCAGTATTTT.

The chain carries TRBV29-1 and TRBJ2-1; 8 bases are a match to TRBD2. V shed 5 bases and J 6 bases; nucleotides not matched to a gene: 9. CDR1 and CDR2 from the germline V gene are SQVTM and ANQGSEA. The CDR3 spans 14 residues. The CDR3 DNA sequence: TGCAGCGTTATCGGGACTAGGGTCACCAATGAGCAGTTCTTC. It translates to CSVIGTRVTNEQFF.

The rearrangement uses TRBV30 and TRBJ2-3; unclear D gene. V was clipped by 0 bases and J by 5 bases, with 6 bases between them. CDR1 and CDR2 (germline): GTSNPN, SVGIG (reference sequence). This CDR3 is built from 12 residues. CDR3 protein: CAWSVTVDTQYF. The CDR3 nucleotides are TGTGCCTGGAGTGTAACGGTAGATACGCAGTATTTT.

The CDR3 sequence: CARSEGLGYGYTF. CDR3 in DNA: TGTGCCCGTAGCGAGGGTTTAGGCTATGGCTACACCTTC. The V call is TRBV7-2, the J call TRBJ1-2; D is unresolved. Germline CDR1 is SGHTA and CDR2 is FQGNSA. Trimming stripped 11 bases from V and 4 bases from J, with 17 bases between. This CDR3 has 13 residues.

This chain links TRBV30 with TRBJ2-2; D may correspond to TRBD1 or TRBD2 (6 bases each). The ends were cut back, 2 bases at V and 4 bases at J, with 14 bases in the middle. CDR3 size: 15 residues. Germline V gene data show CDR1 as GTSNPN and CDR2 as SVGIG (reference sequence). CDR3 loop: CAWSRRGASTGELFF. CDR3 in DNA: TGTGCCTGGAGTAGAAGGGGGGCCAGCACCGGGGAGCTGTTTTTT.

The J gene is TRBJ2-7, the V gene TRBV7-6; 7 nucleotides agree with TRBD1. The junction had 13 bases not matched to a gene; V was cut back by 5 bases and J by 0 bases. Germline loops: CDR1 SGHVS, CDR2 FNYEAQ. The CDR3 is 17 amino acids. CDR3 region: CASSRYDRDVFSYEQYF. CDR3 coding DNA: TGTGCCAGCAGCCGCTACGACAGGGATGTTTTCTCCTACGAGCAGTACTTC.

This clone turned up a few times. J is TRBJ1-3 and V is TRBV2; 9 positions match TRBD1. Trimming at V came to 4 bases and at J to 4 bases, leaving 11 bases not matched to a gene. The CDR3 totals 17 residues. From germline, CDR1 is SNHLY and CDR2 FYNNEI. The CDR3 here is CASSGWRDRESGNTIYF. CDR3 nucleotides: TGTGCCAGCAGTGGCTGGAGGGACAGGGAGTCCGGAAACACCATATATTTT.

The rearrangement uses TRBV5-6 and TRBJ2-1; 12 nucleotides align to TRBD2. Germline V gene lookup returns CDR1 SGHDT and CDR2 YYEEEE. This CDR3 contains 18 residues. The ends lost 4 bases at V and 2 bases at J; junction bases unmatched: 10. The CDR3 DNA is TGTGCCAGCAGCCGGGAGGGGCTAGCGGGGGGGCCCTACAATGAGCAGTTCTTC. It encodes CASSREGLAGGPYNEQFF.

The gene calls are TRBV4-1 and TRBJ1-5; D is uncertain. CDR1 is MGHRA, CDR2 YSYEKL, per germline. Trimming took 4 bases from V and 8 from J, leaving 9 bases between them. The CDR3 has 12 amino acids. Written as DNA, the CDR3 is TGCGCCAGCAGCCTTACGAAAGAGCCCCAGCATTTT. Translation gives CASSLTKEPQHF.

In this sample, this clone turned up once. This chain links TRBV7-3 with TRBJ1-1; D may be TRBD1 (6 bases). Germline loops: CDR1 SGHTA, CDR2 FQGTGA. V lost 6 bases and J lost 4, with 18 bases in between. This CDR3 comprises 15 residues. Here the CDR3 reads CASRETPGAPTEAFF. CDR3 bases: TGTGCCAGCAGAGAGACACCGGGGGCTCCCACTGAAGCTTTCTTT.

The chain joins TRBV5-6 to TRBJ1-4; 10 nucleotides align to TRBD1. V gave up 5 bases and J gave up 5 bases; unmatched junction bases: 3. CDR1 and CDR2 (germline): SGHDT, YYEEEE. This CDR3 contains 14 residues. CDR3 bases: TGTGCCAGCAGTCCGACAGGGGGCAATGAAAAACTGTTTTTT. Translated, it gives CASSPTGGNEKLFF.

As regards this clone: An end of the junction differs from the germline gene, which may be a read error. The same CDR3 is also encoded by other DNA sequences in this sample. The chain joins TRBV2 to TRBJ1-1; tentative D call: TRBD1 (6 bases). CDR3 length: 16 residues. In germline, CDR1 is SNHLY, CDR2 FYNNEI. CDR3 sequence: CASSRKATGLNTEAFF. The CDR3 bases are TGTGCCAGCAGTCGCAAGGCGACAGGCCTGAATACTGAAGCTTTCTTT. Full variable domain (missing parts from reference TRBV2 and TRBJ1-1): EPEVTQTPSHQVTQMGQEVILRCVPISNHLYFYWYRQILGQKVEFLVSFYNNEISEKSEIFDDQFSVERPDGSNFTLKIRSTKLEDSAMYFCASSRKATGLNTEAFFGQGTRLTVV.

The chain employs TRBV15 and TRBJ2-7, with 7 bases identical to TRBD2. CDR1 LNHNV and CDR2 YYDKDF come from the germline V gene (reference sequence). J lost 4 bases, V lost 5 bases, and 5 bases had no gene match. CDR3 length: 13 amino acids. Here the CDR3 reads CATSAGVGYEQYF. CDR3 nucleotide sequence: TGTGCCACCAGCGCGGGAGTAGGATACGAGCAGTACTTC.

A single count supports this clone. This sequence joins TRBV11-3 and TRBJ2-1; D call uncertain. The CDR3 consists of 15 residues. CDR1 is SGHNT and CDR2 is YENEEA in the germline V gene. V lost 5 bases to trimming and J lost 1 base, with 12 bases between them. Here the CDR3 DNA reads TGTGCCAGCAGCCTCCGGACGGTTTCCTACAATGAGCAGTTCTTC. It yields the protein CASSLRTVSYNEQFF.

The gene calls are TRBV10-1 and TRBJ2-1, with 10 bases that match TRBD2. CDR1 and CDR2 (germline): WNHNN, SYGVQD (reference sequence). The CDR3 loop spans 15 amino acids. Trimming took 7 bases from V and 0 from J; bases not matched to a gene: 3. CDR3 in DNA: TGCGCCAGCATACCTAGCGGGAGCTCCTACAATGAGCAGTTCTTC. Translated, it gives CASIPSGSSYNEQFF.

The chain joins TRBV7-9 to TRBJ1-6; 9 nucleotides align to TRBD1. V lost 2 bases and J lost 7; bases outside the gene matches: 6. CDR1 SEHNR and CDR2 FQNEAQ come from the germline V gene (reference sequence). The CDR3 sequence is 16 residues long. The DNA for the CDR3 is TGTGCCAGCAGCTTACCCCTCGACAGGGGGAATTCACCCCTCCACTTT. Its translation: CASSLPLDRGNSPLHF.

This chain links TRBV6-6 with TRBJ2-7; 7 bases agree with TRBD1. Germline values: CDR1 MNHNY, CDR2 SVGAGI (reference sequence). The V gene end was trimmed by 6 bases and the J gene end by 3 bases; junction bases not matched to a gene: 2. The length of the CDR3 is 12 residues. The CDR3 DNA sequence: TGTGCCAGCAGAACAGGGGACTACGAGCAGTACTTC. This translates into CASRTGDYEQYF.

V usage is TRBV2 and J usage is TRBJ2-1; D is unresolved. Germline CDR1 SNHLY, CDR2 FYNNEI. This CDR3 is 11 amino acids long. The V end was cut by 8 bases, the J end by 6 bases, with 8 bases between. DNA for the CDR3: TGTGCCAGCGGCAGGATCAATGAGCAGTTCTTC. It is translated as CASGRINEQFF.

The chain couples TRBV5-1 to TRBJ2-7, with 8 bases that match TRBD1. The CDR3 is 14 amino acids. Germline CDR1 is SGHRS and CDR2 is YFSETQ. The ends lost 0 bases at V and 6 bases at J; junction bases unmatched: 5. This chain's CDR3 is CASSLGATGAEQYF. The CDR3 DNA reads TGCGCCAGCAGCTTGGGCGCGACAGGGGCCGAGCAGTACTTC. The whole variable domain, remainder taken from reference TRBV5-1 and TRBJ2-7, is KAGVTQTPRYLIKTRGQQVTLSCSPISGHRSVSWYQQTPGQGLQFLFEYFSETQRNKGNFPGRFSGRQFSNSRSEMNVSTLELGDSALYLCASSLGATGAEQYFGPGTRLTVT.